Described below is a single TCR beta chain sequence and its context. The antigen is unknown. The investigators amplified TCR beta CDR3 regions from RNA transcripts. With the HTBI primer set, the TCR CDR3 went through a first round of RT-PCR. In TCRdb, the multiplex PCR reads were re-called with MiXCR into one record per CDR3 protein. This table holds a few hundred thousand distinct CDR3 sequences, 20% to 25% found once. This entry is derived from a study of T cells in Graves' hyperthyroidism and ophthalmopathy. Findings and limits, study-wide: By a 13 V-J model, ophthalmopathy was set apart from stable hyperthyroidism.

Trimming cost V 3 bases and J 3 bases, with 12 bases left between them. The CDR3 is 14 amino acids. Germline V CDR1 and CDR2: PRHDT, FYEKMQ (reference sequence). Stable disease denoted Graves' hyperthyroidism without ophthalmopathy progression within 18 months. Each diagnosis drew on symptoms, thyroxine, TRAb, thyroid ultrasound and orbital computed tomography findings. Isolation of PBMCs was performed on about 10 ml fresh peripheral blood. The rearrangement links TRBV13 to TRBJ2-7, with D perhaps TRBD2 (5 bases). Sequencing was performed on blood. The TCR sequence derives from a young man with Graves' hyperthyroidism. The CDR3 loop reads CASSFWGVGYEQYF. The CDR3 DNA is TGTGCCAGCAGCTTTTGGGGAGTGGGCTACGAGCAGTACTTC.